This record covers a single T cell receptor (beta chain). Sequencing was performed with immunoSEQ multiplex PCR; in TCRdb, only in-frame clones are kept and a portion is missing. Altogether about 43,000 clones are present, around 87% being singletons, with the ten largest covering about a third. These data are taken from a study of OX40 agonist ivuxolimab in advanced cancers. Study-level information: Partial responses occurred in three patients (one hepatocellular carcinoma, two cutaneous melanoma).

V was pared by 5 bases and J by 3 bases, with 4 bases of the junction left unmatched. The CDR3 is made up of 15 amino acids. Germline lookup yields CDR1 LNHDA and CDR2 SQIVND (reference sequence). The sequenced sample was CD4+ or CD8+ T cells sorted from blood, obtained in a trial of the OX40 agonist ivuxolimab. This chain connects TRBV19 to TRBJ2-3; TRBD2 matches at 11 bases. This sequence was found in an adult with an advanced solid tumor such as melanoma, head and neck, liver or kidney cancer. The CDR3 reads CASSLLAGGTDTQYF. Written as DNA, the CDR3 is TGTGCCAGTAGTCTTCTAGCGGGAGGAACAGATACGCAGTATTTT.